This T cell receptor (beta chain) came from a study of T cells in Graves' hyperthyroidism and ophthalmopathy. In the study overall: Peripheral blood was taken when the disease was first diagnosed, before any treatment began.

TCR beta CDR3 regions were amplified from RNA. Researchers ran a first-round RT-PCR on the TCR CDR3 using the HTBI primer set. TCRdb re-called the multiplex PCR reads through MiXCR, storing one row per CDR3 protein. The sample holds about 760,000 distinct CDR3 sequences, roughly a third seen once. Trimming stripped 6 bases from V and 5 bases from J, with 14 bases between. Looked up from germline, CDR1 is SGHRS and CDR2 is YFSETQ. This CDR3 contains 14 residues. This clonotype was counted a few times. Lactation, pregnancy, other autoimmune disease or uncontrolled infection led to exclusion of patients. Each 10 ml fresh peripheral blood draw supplied the PBMCs.

What was sequenced was blood. The gene calls are TRBV5-1 and TRBJ2-2; D possibly uses TRBD1 or TRBD2 (5 bases each). This receptor was taken from a middle-aged woman with Graves' hyperthyroidism. In DNA form, the CDR3 reads TGCGCCAGCAATCTCGTGGGGGATACCGGGGAGCTGTTTTTT. As protein: CASNLVGDTGELFF.